This T cell receptor (beta chain) is drawn from a study of T cells in Graves' hyperthyroidism and ophthalmopathy. In the study overall: Any treatment followed the collection of peripheral blood at initial diagnosis.

The V end was cut by 5 bases, the J end by 0 bases, with 11 bases between. Germline CDR1 and CDR2: LNHDA and SQIVND (reference sequence). The CDR3 loop spans 15 amino acids. Graves' hyperthyroidism was deemed stable absent ophthalmopathy progression within 18 months. The study excluded patients with uncontrolled infection, other autoimmune disease, pregnancy or lactation. Amplified TCR beta CDR3 regions came from RNA transcripts. TCR CDR3 regions were first amplified by RT-PCR with HTBI primers. TCRdb analysed the multiplex PCR reads with MiXCR anew, one entry per CDR3 protein. The sample lists 700,000 or so distinct CDR3 sequences, 15% to 20% seen once, with roughly 8% in the top ten.

The sample taken for sequencing was blood. This receptor was obtained from a man aged 18 to 29 with Graves' hyperthyroidism. The chain uses TRBV19 and TRBJ2-1; no firm D call. The CDR3 DNA reads TGTGCCAGTAGTGCCGACGTTAGCTCCTACAATGAGCAGTTCTTC. Its translation: CASSADVSSYNEQFF.